This T cell receptor beta chain is from a study of beta chain features in type 1 diabetes. On the study more broadly: Patients looked much like healthy donors when it came to age, gender and cell yields.

Details on this clone: Antigen unknown.

All of the isolated RNA was reverse transcribed, so expressed TCRB transcripts were sequenced. Measured with immunoSEQ multiplex PCR; TCRdb has only the in-frame clones, and not every one. The sample records about 900,000 clones, 15% to 20% being singletons. Germline V lookup: CDR1 SGHTS, CDR2 YDEGEE. CDR3 length: 14 residues. V dropped 6 bases and J dropped 7; count of bases not matched to a gene: 8. Study results and limitations: The VDJ junctions of type 1 diabetes patients carried fewer insertions and more deletions. Sequencing the cDNA could make cells with high TCR expression show up more than they should. A moderate, significant TCRB CDR3 shortening appeared in type 1 diabetes across four CD4+ subsets.

The sequenced sample consisted of naive CD4+ T cells from blood. The TCR was taken from a woman in her late teens or twenties in good health. V is TRBV5-8 and J is TRBJ2-2; 8 positions match TRBD1. The chain's CDR3 is CASTFQGAFGELFF. The CDR3 coding sequence is TGTGCCAGCACCTTTCAGGGGGCTTTCGGGGAGCTGTTTTTT.